This T cell receptor (beta chain) was captured in a study of pediatric ulcerative colitis (dated by TCRdb to about 2019). Some background on the complete study: Of the ulcerative colitis patients, 7 or 8 had pancolitis and two had left-sided colitis, and histology in every patient was consistent with ulcerative colitis. From eight or nine newly diagnosed, treatment-naive pediatric ulcerative colitis patients and four non-IBD control children, paired blood and rectal samples were collected. By Pediatric Ulcerative Colitis Activity Index, mild disease was classified in a couple of patients, moderate disease in several and acute severe colitis in three. Here is what the overall study found, with its caveats: Because the repertoires came from total lymphocyte DNA, rare subsets such as regulatory T cells may have patterns that are not reflected. For technical reasons, substantially fewer templates were yielded by the blood samples of a couple of patients, and these blood samples were excluded from blood-rectal overlap analysis. Features of the rectal repertoire distinguished controls, mild-moderate colitis patients and acute severe colitis patients, and in acute severe colitis rectal diversity was lower because of clonal expansions. Compared with controls, ulcerative colitis patients showed significantly higher autologous blood-rectal clonal overlap, a finding that suggests increased T cell trafficking to inflamed tissue. The healthy control group was small, with only four individuals. A couple of rectal CDR3 clonotypes turned up in every ulcerative colitis patient but in none of the controls.

Ulcerative colitis patients had received no immunosuppressive medication before the diagnostic colonoscopy. Blood was sampled at the same time as the colonoscopy. The Wizard kit (Promega) was used to extract genomic DNA from the blood and intestinal samples. Using the immunoSEQ TRB Survey service, rearranged CDR3 beta regions were amplified from genomic DNA with multiplex V and J primers. To keep sequencing depth the same across samples, survey-level depth of up to 500,000 reads per sample was applied. Libraries were purified, pooled and sequenced on Illumina technology. On the study's bioinformatics: immunoSEQ online tools were used for productive clonality, sample overlap, pairwise scatters, CDR3 beta length, V/D/J gene usage and productiveness. Calculated diversity was the number of unique rearrangements divided by total templates times 100; Shannon and Simpson indices were also computed. Principal component analysis was performed on Z-score normalized data with the R prcomp function and the ggbiplot package. Morisita's index was used to quantify blood-rectal clonal overlap within each subject. The source is immuneACCESS, and TCRdb retained only in-frame sequences with V and J called. Part of the clones is not carried over; for the studies checked, unresolved V genes explain less than half of this, and the remainder is unexplained. The V and J calls and clone size come from that table; D and trimming were worked out from the DNA. The sample table holds approximately 60,000 clones, of which 86% were seen once. Of the sample, around 3.5% falls within the top ten clones.

On this clone: The target of this receptor is not known. Base quality data are lacking; no much larger clone is found one base away.

V was cut back by 4 bases and J by 1 base, leaving a gap of 13 bases between them. CDR1 and CDR2 were assigned from the germline V gene (reference sequence) as SGHNT and YYREEE. The CDR3 covers 15 residues, taking in both the cysteine and the phenylalanine. CDR3 DNA is the only sequence kept; it has 45 bases, read in frame from the first base. The receptor was isolated from a boy younger than 18 with severe ulcerative colitis. Sequencing used blood. The chain is assembled from TRBV5-4 and TRBJ2-3; tentative D gene TRBD1, with 6 bases matching. The CDR3 region has the sequence CASSRGGYGTDTQYF. The DNA reads as follows: TGTGCCAGCAGCCGAGGGGGATATGGCACAGATACGCAGTATTTT.